This TCR beta chain originates from a study of quantifying T cell responses using KT2 cells. Overall study: TCR alpha and beta constant-region primers primed reverse transcription of RNA.

A single-stranded UMI oligo with SP2 sequence was ligated to cDNA 3' ends. First-round PCR used 4 to 5 cycles and beta primers RC1.1 and RC1.2 covering TRBC1 and TRBC2. TCRdb re-called the UMI-ligation and nested PCR reads through MiXCR, storing one row per CDR3 protein. The sample records approximately 60,000 distinct CDR3 sequences, around 12% being singletons. This clonotype has at least ten counts. The CDR3 covers 15 residues. This chain joins TRBV21-1 and TRBJ2-1; the tabulated D call, TRBD1, remains unverified against the DNA. TRBV21-1 is listed as a pseudogene. The clonotype originates from a human donor. Source material: PBMCs spiked with cells of the T cell clone KT2. CDR3 residues: CASSIGQGAYNEQFF. CDR3 in DNA: TGTGCCAGCAGCATCGGACAGGGGGCCTACAATGAGCAGTTCTTC.